This T cell receptor beta chain was recorded in a study of long-term antiretroviral therapy in people with HIV (dated 2022 in TCRdb). Describing the broader study: Collection of the earliest samples took place about a decade ahead of the 2015 WHO recommendation for immediate ART, at a time when ART was typically delayed until CD4 counts fell. This retrospective serial study examined whether starting ART and sustained HIV suppression were associated with changes in the composition and diversity of the TRB repertoire in peripheral blood. A total of 150 to 200 cryopreserved PBMC samples came from approximately 30 adults with confirmed HIV infection and were collected serially over a mean of about 6 years (range 1-12). About 40% of the 30 participants with HIV were female. No cross-contamination during QIAcube processing was seen in test extractions of a monoclonal T-cell line run alongside around 31 polyclonal samples. Overall results and qualifications from the work: Because pre-ART samples had limited cell numbers, unsorted PBMC were profiled rather than sorted CD4+ and CD8+ T cells. Narrower CDR3 length ranges were observed in HIV repertoires than in controls, and an antigen-experienced repertoire with only a slight naive shift after ART was suggested by the network structure. Expanded TRB clones identified before ART initiation dominated the repertoire across all time points, though the dominance fluctuated and decreased in many PLHIV after ART. The samples were dated from about 2004 to 2018, and the ART regimens that were used may be less effective than current ART regimens. Starting ART was linked to a significant rise in TRB diversity, yet even with long-term ART the diversity remained significantly lower than in transplant donor controls. No data were available on ART adherence, viral resistance or therapy changes, limiting inferences about post-ART repertoire changes. Since PBMC availability was limited, sequencing covered only the TCR beta chain, with no alpha chain pairing.

The CDR3, cysteine through phenylalanine, is 13 amino acids long. Of the read, only the CDR3 DNA is kept; its 39 bases are in frame from base 1. A distance of 8 bases separates the germline ends of V and J, which lose 2 bases and 4 bases respectively. The germline V gene (reference sequence) sets CDR1 to MNHEY and CDR2 to SMNVEV. To be included, a participant needed at least one PBMC sample from before ART initiation plus at least two post-ART samples. Every participant with HIV received treatment in the United States of America. Before DNA extraction, cryopreserved samples containing about 0.95-10 million PBMC were thawed and washed. At the time of the earliest PBMC sample, participants with HIV were aged between about 20 and 60 years. Per participant, PBMC samples came from 1-4 timepoints prior to ART initiation and 2-8 timepoints following ART initiation, for a median of 7 samples. For every participant, serial HIV viral load, CD4+ T-cell count, ART history and demographic data were obtained. A Qiagen kit on a QIAcube was used to extract genomic DNA from unsorted PBMC, with samples processed in batches of 12.

A remark on this clone: The target of this receptor is not known. One base away there is no much larger clone; base qualities are not given.

Sequencing of the TRB variable region was done with the immunoSEQ hsTCRB v3.0 assay at survey level resolution. The targeted TRB sequencing depth was roughly 40,000-55,000 T-cell genomes per sample. Pooled TRB libraries were sequenced on an Illumina MiSeq with a v3 150-cycle kit. Regarding the original processing steps: Repertoire analysis ran in R within a reproducible Nextflow workflow covering QC, data transformation and analysis. Custom analyses were implemented in LymphoSeq2, an R package for AIRR-Seq data exploration. A handful of samples yielding fewer than 5000 total TRB sequences were excluded, leaving approximately 200 analyzed HIV repertoires. Among the 188 retained HIV repertoires, 55 to 60 were collected before ART initiation and some 130 were collected after ART initiation. Repertoires were downsampled to 5000 TRB nucleotide sequences, and summary statistics were averaged over 100 downsampling iterations. TRB sequences were retained for analysis only if CDR3 regions of at least seven amino acids were present. A Shannon entropy-derived clonality score and the Gini coefficient were used to measure diversity. Repertoire networks linked the top 5000 CDR3 amino acid sequences whenever two sequences differed by an edit distance of one. Antigen specificity groups and MHC restriction were predicted for TRB CDR3 amino acid sequences with GLIPH2. To flag known CMV, EBV, HIV or tissue antigen associations, CDR3 amino acid sequences were matched against VDJdb and McPAS-TCR. Pre-ART, post-ART and control groups were compared with Wilcoxon signed-rank tests and Holm-Bonferroni correction. In its TCRdb copy, this immuneACCESS table keeps in-frame sequences only and misses some clones. Where compared with another copy, unresolved V genes explain less than half of these, and the others have no known cause. The DNA gave D and trimming, while V, J and clone size come from that table. The sample yields about 6,500 clones; 80% to 90% were counted once. The biggest ten clones account for 2.5% to 3.5% of the sample.

The receptor was derived from a woman aged 50 to 60 with HIV. The sequences come from unsorted PBMCs, collected 3.7 years after starting antiretroviral therapy. In this chain, TRBV27 is recombined with TRBJ1-1, with a tentative D gene TRBD1 over 5 matching bases. This receptor carries the CDR3 CASSLAGGTEAFF. The DNA reads TGTGCCAGCAGTTTAGCGGGGGGCACTGAAGCTTTCTTT.